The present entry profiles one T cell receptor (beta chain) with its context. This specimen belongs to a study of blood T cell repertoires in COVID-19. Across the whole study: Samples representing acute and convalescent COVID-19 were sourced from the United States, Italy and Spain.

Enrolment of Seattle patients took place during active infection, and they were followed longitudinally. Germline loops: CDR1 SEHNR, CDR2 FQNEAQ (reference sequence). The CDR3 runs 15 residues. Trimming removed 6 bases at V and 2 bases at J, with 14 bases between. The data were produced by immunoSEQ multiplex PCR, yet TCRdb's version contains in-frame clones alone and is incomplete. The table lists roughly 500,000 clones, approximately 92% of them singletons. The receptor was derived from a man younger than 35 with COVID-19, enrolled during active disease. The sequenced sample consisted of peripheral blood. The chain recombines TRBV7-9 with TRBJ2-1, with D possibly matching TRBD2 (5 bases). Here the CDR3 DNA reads TGTGCCAGCAGGCCCCGGGATTTAACCTACAATGAGCAGTTCTTC. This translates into CASRPRDLTYNEQFF.